Listed below are T cell receptor beta chains from one sample, sequenced in a study of blood T cell repertoires in COVID-19. Measured with immunoSEQ multiplex PCR; TCRdb has only the in-frame clones, and not every one. The table has tens of thousands of clones, roughly nine tenths seen once; the top ten hold roughly 8.1%. Specimen: peripheral blood. The origin of the receptors is a human donor in a cohort sampled during active COVID-19. Each CDR3 is given without its conserved first and last residue. Each record gives: V gene, CDR3 length, J gene, D gene, CDR3 protein. The D gene is left open where the match is weak.

TRBV7-3	11	TRBJ1-2	.	ASSPTGSISYT
TRBV29-1	10	TRBJ2-3	.	SVEQSTDTQY
TRBV5-1	12	TRBJ1-3	TRBD1	ASSHDRGGNTIY
TRBV7-9	14	TRBJ1-4	.	ASSLDRSGRNEKLF
TRBV5-1	13	TRBJ2-3	TRBD1	ASSGDRSSTDTQY
TRBV27	13	TRBJ2-3	.	ASSLSRSSTDTQY
TRBV12-3/TRBV12-4	11	TRBJ2-5	.	ASSFPLSETQY
TRBV5-1	13	TRBJ1-2	.	ASSLQGVDWNGYT
TRBV3-1/TRBV3-2	13	TRBJ2-7	TRBD2	ASSPHSGGNYEQY
TRBV18	13	TRBJ2-7	.	ASSPPGKGAYEQY
TRBV7-3	16	TRBJ2-1	TRBD2	ATSLTPSGASSYNEQF
TRBV6-1	13	TRBJ2-7	.	ASSEAQGSVYEQY
TRBV27	21	TRBJ2-3	TRBD2	ASSFHPGLISPGLGVNTDTQY
TRBV19	11	TRBJ1-1	.	ASSIWGVTEAF
TRBV2	13	TRBJ2-5	.	ASSEEVPVRGTQY
TRBV7-9	12	TRBJ2-2	.	ASSLGANTGELF
TRBV2	11	TRBJ2-4	TRBD1	ASSDRGENIQY
TRBV12-5	21	TRBJ2-3	TRBD2	ASGLPPGLAVLAINPPTDTQY
TRBV29-1	12	TRBJ2-1	TRBD2	SVTTSGRYNEQF
TRBV7-2	13	TRBJ2-7	TRBD1	ASSFGTGDPYEQY
TRBV7-9	12	TRBJ2-7	.	ASSATGGSYEQY
TRBV6-2/TRBV6-3	13	TRBJ1-2	TRBD1	ASSYATGVVYGYT
TRBV5-6	16	TRBJ1-3	.	ASSLVGAGPSSGNTIY
TRBV15	13	TRBJ1-5	TRBD1	ATSRADRGRQPQH
TRBV5-1	10	TRBJ1-2	TRBD1	ASSGQGPGYT
TRBV2	13	TRBJ2-5	TRBD2	ASSDPTSGQETQY
TRBV19	14	TRBJ2-5	TRBD2	ASSPPGTSGRETQY
TRBV19	13	TRBJ2-7	TRBD1	ASSPGTGVIYEQY
TRBV7-9	10	TRBJ2-2	.	ASRPESWELF
TRBV11-2	17	TRBJ2-1	TRBD2	ASSLSPILAGGLYNEQF
TRBV27	10	TRBJ2-7	.	ASSSSIFEQY
TRBV19	15	TRBJ2-3	TRBD2	ASSIGATSGSTDTQY
TRBV12-3/TRBV12-4	11	TRBJ2-7	.	ASSLAGPYEQY
TRBV7-8	12	TRBJ1-2	.	ASSLADTYYGYT
TRBV7-3	12	TRBJ2-1	.	ASSLTGRLSEQF
TRBV27	11	TRBJ1-2	TRBD1	ASSPTGAVGYT
TRBV11-2	13	TRBJ2-7	TRBD1	ASSWAGTGNYEQY
TRBV30	10	TRBJ1-1	.	AWSRRNTEAF
TRBV7-3	13	TRBJ2-3	.	ASSFFSIGTDTQY
TRBV7-9	14	TRBJ2-7	TRBD2	ASSLVLGGTPAEQY
TRBV7-9	13	TRBJ1-2	.	ASSTQTGANYGYT
TRBV25-1	10	TRBJ2-5	.	ASSHSLETQY
TRBV6-5	13	TRBJ2-1	TRBD2	ASSYGERELNEQF
TRBV7-9	14	TRBJ2-3	.	ASSSWLTTLTNTQY
TRBV7-9	12	TRBJ1-5	.	ASRSLDSNQPQH
TRBV23-1	12	TRBJ1-2	TRBD1	ASTGTGVAYGYT
TRBV21-1	15	TRBJ1-6	.	ASSKAGTGSGESPLH
TRBV30	13	TRBJ2-3	TRBD2	AWGKERGPTDTQY